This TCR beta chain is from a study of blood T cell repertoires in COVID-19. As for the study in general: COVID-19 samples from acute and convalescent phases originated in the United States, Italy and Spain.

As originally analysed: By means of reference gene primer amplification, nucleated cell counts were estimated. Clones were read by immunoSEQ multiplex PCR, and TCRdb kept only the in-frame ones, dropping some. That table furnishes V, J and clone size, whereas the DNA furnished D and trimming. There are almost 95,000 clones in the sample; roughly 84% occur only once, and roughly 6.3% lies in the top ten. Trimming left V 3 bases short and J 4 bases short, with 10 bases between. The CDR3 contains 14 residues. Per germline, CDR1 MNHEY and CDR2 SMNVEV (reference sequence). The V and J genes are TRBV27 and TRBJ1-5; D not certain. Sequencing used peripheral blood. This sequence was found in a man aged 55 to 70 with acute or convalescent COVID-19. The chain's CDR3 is CASSFGGINQPQHF. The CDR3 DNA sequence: TGTGCCAGCAGTTTTGGAGGGATTAATCAGCCCCAGCATTTT.